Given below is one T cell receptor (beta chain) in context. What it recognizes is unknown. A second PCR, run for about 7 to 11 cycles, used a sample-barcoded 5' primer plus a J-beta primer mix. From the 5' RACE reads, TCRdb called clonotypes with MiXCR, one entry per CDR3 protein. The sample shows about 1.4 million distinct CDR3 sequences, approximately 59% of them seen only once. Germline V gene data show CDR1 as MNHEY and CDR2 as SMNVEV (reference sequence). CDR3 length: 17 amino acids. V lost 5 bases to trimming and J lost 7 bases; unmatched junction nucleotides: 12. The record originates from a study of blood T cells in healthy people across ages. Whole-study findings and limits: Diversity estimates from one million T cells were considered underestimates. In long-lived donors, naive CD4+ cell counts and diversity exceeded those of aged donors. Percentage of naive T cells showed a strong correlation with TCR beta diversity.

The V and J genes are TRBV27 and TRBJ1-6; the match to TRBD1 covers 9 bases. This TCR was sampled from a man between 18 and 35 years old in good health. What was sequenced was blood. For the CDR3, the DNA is TGTGCCAGCAGTCCGTTGGACAGGGGCGCGGGAAATTCACCCCTCCACTTT. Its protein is CASSPLDRGAGNSPLHF.